This TCR beta chain was identified during a study of regulatory T cells in long-lasting Graves disease. Building of the TCR beta libraries involved iRepertoire HTBI primers and Arm-PCR of CDR3 regions. TCRdb re-analysed the multiplex PCR reads in MiXCR, keeping a single row per CDR3 protein. Among around 500,000 distinct CDR3 sequences listed, 15% to 20% were seen once. Time point given: newly diagnosed GD, antithyroid drugs for less than 3 months. Researchers made the TCR library from RNA that was extracted from PBMCs. This CDR3 spans 16 amino acids. Germline V gene lookup returns CDR1 GTSNPN and CDR2 SVGIG (reference sequence). The trim removed 1 base at V and 3 bases at J, leaving 10 bases unmatched. This sample was shared with a second study, whose subject was T cells in Graves' hyperthyroidism and ophthalmopathy.

This receptor was taken from a woman aged 35-65 years with Graves disease. The chain joins TRBV30 to TRBJ2-3; 7 positions match TRBD1. Here the sequenced sample was peripheral blood mononuclear cells (PBMCs), taken at new diagnosis, from a patient treated with antithyroid drugs. CDR3 amino acids: CAWSADRALITDTQYF. The DNA for the CDR3 is TGTGCCTGGAGTGCCGACAGGGCTCTTATTACAGATACGCAGTATTTT.